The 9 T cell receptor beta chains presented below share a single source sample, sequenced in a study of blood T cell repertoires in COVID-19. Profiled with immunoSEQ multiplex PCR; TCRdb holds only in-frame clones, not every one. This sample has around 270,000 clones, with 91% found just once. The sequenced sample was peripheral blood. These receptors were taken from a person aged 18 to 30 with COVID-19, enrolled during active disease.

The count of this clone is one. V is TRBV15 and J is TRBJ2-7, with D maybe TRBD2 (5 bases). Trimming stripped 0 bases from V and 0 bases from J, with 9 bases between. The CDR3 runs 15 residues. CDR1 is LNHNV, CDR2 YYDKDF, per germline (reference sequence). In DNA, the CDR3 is TGTGCCACCAGCAGAGACGCGACTAACTCCTACGAGCAGTACTTC. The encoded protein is CATSRDATNSYEQYF.

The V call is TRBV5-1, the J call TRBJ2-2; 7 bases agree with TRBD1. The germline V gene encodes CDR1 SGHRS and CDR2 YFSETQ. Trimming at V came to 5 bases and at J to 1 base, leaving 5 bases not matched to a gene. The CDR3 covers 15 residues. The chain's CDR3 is CASSLDRVNTGELFF. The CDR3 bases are TGCGCCAGCAGTCTCGACAGGGTGAACACCGGGGAGCTGTTTTTT.

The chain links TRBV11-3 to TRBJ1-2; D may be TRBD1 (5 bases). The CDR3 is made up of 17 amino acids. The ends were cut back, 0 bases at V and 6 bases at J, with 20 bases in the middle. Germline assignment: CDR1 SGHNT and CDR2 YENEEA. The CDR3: CASSLEVQASVPHGYTF. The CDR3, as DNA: TGTGCCAGCAGCTTAGAGGTACAGGCCTCCGTGCCCCATGGCTACACCTTC.

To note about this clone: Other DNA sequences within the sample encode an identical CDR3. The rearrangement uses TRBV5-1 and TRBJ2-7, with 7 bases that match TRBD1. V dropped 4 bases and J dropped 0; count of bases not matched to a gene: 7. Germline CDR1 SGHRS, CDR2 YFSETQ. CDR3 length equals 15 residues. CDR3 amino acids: CASSLQTGSSYEQYF. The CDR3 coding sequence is TGCGCCAGCAGCCTACAGACAGGGAGCTCCTACGAGCAGTACTTC.

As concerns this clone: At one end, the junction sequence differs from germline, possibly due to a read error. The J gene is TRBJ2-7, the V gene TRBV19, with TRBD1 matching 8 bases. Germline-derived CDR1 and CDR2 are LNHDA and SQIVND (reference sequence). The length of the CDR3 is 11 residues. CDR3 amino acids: CASSTPGQAFF. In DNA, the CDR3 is TGTGCCAGTAGTACACCGGGACAGGCCTTCTTC.

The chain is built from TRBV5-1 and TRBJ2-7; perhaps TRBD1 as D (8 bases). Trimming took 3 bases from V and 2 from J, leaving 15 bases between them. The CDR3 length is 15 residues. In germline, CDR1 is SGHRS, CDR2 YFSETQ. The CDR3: CASSSSGTGAYEQYF. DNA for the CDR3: TGCGCCAGCAGCTCCAGCGGGACAGGCGCCTACGAGCAGTACTTC.

As DNA, the CDR3 is TGTGCCACCAGTGCCCGGACAGGGGACACCGGGGAGCTGTTTTTT. It codes for CATSARTGDTGELFF. The chain joins TRBV24-1 to TRBJ2-2; 9 bases match TRBD1. The length of the CDR3 is 15 residues. V lost 5 bases and J lost 3; bases outside the gene matches: 3. Per germline, CDR1 KGHDR and CDR2 SFDVKD.

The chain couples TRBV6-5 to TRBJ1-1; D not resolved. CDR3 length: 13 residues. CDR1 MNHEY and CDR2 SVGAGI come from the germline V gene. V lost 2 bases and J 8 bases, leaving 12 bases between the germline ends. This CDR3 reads CASSYNPSGEAFF. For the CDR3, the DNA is TGTGCCAGCAGTTACAATCCCTCGGGGGAAGCTTTCTTT.

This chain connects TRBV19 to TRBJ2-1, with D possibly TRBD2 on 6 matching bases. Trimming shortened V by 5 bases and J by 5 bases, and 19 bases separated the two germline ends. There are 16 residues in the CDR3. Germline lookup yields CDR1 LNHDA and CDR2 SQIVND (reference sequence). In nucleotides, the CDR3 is TGTGCCAGTAGTCATTCGGCGGGGCCGTCCCACAATGAGCAGTTCTTC. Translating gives CASSHSAGPSHNEQFF.